The sequence of this T cell receptor beta chain was determined in a study of cytomegalovirus exposure and HLA in healthy donors. Overall study results and limits: The authors listed 164 TCR beta chains as cytomegalovirus-associated.

PCR used 60 Vbeta primers and 13 Jbeta primers. Repertoires were generated with immunoSEQ multiplex PCR, while TCRdb's copy carries only in-frame clones and drops some. Of 120,000 to 150,000 clones in the sample, under 90% were seen once. With regard to this clone: Antigen: not known.

Losses at the gene ends were 7 bases for V and 3 bases for J; bases not matched to a gene: 4. The CDR3 is made up of 13 amino acids. CDR1 and CDR2 from the germline V gene are MNHEY and SMNVEV (reference sequence). Sequencing was performed on PBMCs. The TCR sequence derives from a male donor in good health and CMV-seronegative. The chain recombines TRBV27 with TRBJ2-5; 8 positions agree with TRBD2. As DNA, the CDR3 is TGTGCCAGCAAAGGAGCGGGGGAAGAGACCCAGTACTTC. It codes for CASKGAGEETQYF.